The source of this TCR beta chain is a study of T-cell reconstitution after alpha-beta-depleted transplantation in children. The CDR3 is 17 amino acids. V trimming: 4 bases; J trimming: 2 bases; junction bases outside the gene matches: 7. Germline V lookup: CDR1 SGHRS, CDR2 YFSETQ. Unique molecular identifiers were incorporated into the prepared TCRbeta library. TCRdb re-analysed the PCR reads in MiXCR, keeping a single row per CDR3 protein. The sample has 500,000 to 600,000 distinct CDR3 sequences; approximately 20% are singletons. The receptor was derived from a human donor who donated a stem cell graft to a child with acute lymphoblastic leukemia. This specimen consisted of PBMCs from the stem cell graft donor, obtained from the stem cell graft. This rearrangement joins TRBV5-1 to TRBJ2-1; 12 bases are a match to TRBD2. This chain's CDR3 is CASSRTLAGGPYNEQFF. For the CDR3, the DNA is TGCGCCAGCAGCCGAACCCTAGCGGGAGGGCCCTACAATGAGCAGTTCTTC.